This T cell receptor beta chain was obtained from a study of T-cell reconstitution after alpha-beta-depleted transplantation in children (dated by TCRdb to 2015 to 2016). Some background on the complete study: The study quantitatively tracked T-cell immune reconstitution after TCRalphabeta/CD19-depleted allogeneic hematopoietic cell transplantation in children using TCR repertoire profiling. Study-wide conclusions, independent of this receptor: The frequencies of hyperexpanded clones fell over the following months, and after one year, T-cell counts and TCRbeta diversity were mostly attributed to newly produced T cells. The high TCRbeta diversity at day 60 in some patients was ascribed to recipient T cells and intrathymic progenitors that had survived conditioning. Apparently early alphabetaT-cell count recovery about two months after transplant reportedly relied on only several hundred rapidly expanded clones derived from non-depleted graft cells.

Sequences SGHVS (CDR1) and FQNEAQ (CDR2) are obtained from the germline V gene. Including the terminal cysteine and phenylalanine, the CDR3 comprises 13 residues. This entry keeps only the CDR3 DNA: 39 bases, framed from base 1. The junction shows trimming of 4 bases on V and 6 bases on J, plus 13 bases between the germline ends. Libraries came from PCR. Sequencing was carried out with an Illumina HiSeq 2500. TCR library preparation used molecular barcoding, with unique molecular identifiers applied to normalize quantification of the TCRbeta repertoire. The raw public reads went through TCRdb reprocessing: fastp at Q25, MiXCR clone calling, in-frame beta chains kept. Rows matching on CDR3 protein sequence are summarized as one entry with the most common DNA and genes. Recorded for this sample are roughly 200,000 distinct CDR3 sequences; approximately 11% of them occurred a single time. Of the sample, 28% falls within the top ten clones.

The table lists this clonotype with many counts. The specificity of this receptor is unknown. Per-base qualities were not stored, and no clone one base away is much larger. Per the publication, the treatment or condition label means: allogeneic hematopoietic cell transplantation with graft depleted of TCRalphabeta T cells and CD19 B cells. Transplant recipients were children who received TCRalphabeta/CD19-depleted allogeneic hematopoietic cell grafts. The chain uses TRBV7-8 and TRBJ2-7; the D call is tentative, TRBD1 or TRBD2, as each matches 6 bases. The clonotype comes from a child younger than two with acute myeloid leukemia, due to receive a stem cell transplant. Sequenced material: PBMCs, taken before TCRalphabeta/CD19-depleted stem cell transplant. The CDR3 amino acid sequence is: CASSSFGGGEQYF. The base sequence is TGTGCCAGCAGCTCTTTCGGAGGGGGCGAGCAGTACTTC.